Described below is a single T cell receptor beta chain sequence and its context. Its specificity is not known. This record belongs to a study of cytomegalovirus exposure and HLA in healthy donors. Study-level points and caveats: Analyzed later, most CMV-associated TCR beta chains appeared HLA-restricted.

The PCR had 60 Vbeta and 13 Jbeta primers. TCRdb keeps only in-frame clones here, not all; method: immunoSEQ multiplex PCR. The data contain over 90,000 clones, around 70% of them seen just once; the ten biggest clones take up approximately 16%. The germline V gene has CDR1 SQVTM and CDR2 ANQGSEA. The CDR3 sequence is 11 residues long. The germline V and J ends were trimmed by 8 bases and 4 bases, with 11 bases remaining between them. The specimen was PBMCs. The chain couples TRBV29-1 to TRBJ1-2, with D possibly TRBD1 on 5 matching bases. The source of this sequence is a woman aged 50 to 60 in good health and CMV-seropositive. The CDR3 bases are TGCAGCTCCATCGACAGCTATGGCTACACCTTC. Translation: CSSIDSYGYTF.